This T cell receptor (beta chain) was documented in a study of a mutant IDH1 vaccine in newly diagnosed glioma. Indicated time point: baseline, week 1 (first vaccination visit). Treatment given: pre-vaccination baseline after standard-of-care therapy. Germline V gives CDR1 MNHEY, CDR2 SMNVEV (reference sequence). With V trimmed by 8 bases and J by 2 bases, 3 bases remained unmatched. The CDR3 is made up of 13 amino acids. Using immunoSEQ multiplex PCR, the repertoire was profiled, and TCRdb retains in-frame clones only, with some absent. The profile shows approximately 67,000 clones, 83% of them singletons.

The sample was peripheral blood mononuclear cells (PBMCs), taken from a glioma patient treated with radiotherapy, temozolomide or both. The TCR sequence derives from a woman between 18 and 29 years old with glioma. Some clones in this sample may be carry-over from other donors' samples. The chain joins TRBV27 to TRBJ2-7; 10 bases fit TRBD1. As DNA, the CDR3 is TGTGCCAGCTATGGACAGGGGGCCTACGAGCAGTACTTC. Translated: CASYGQGAYEQYF.